The entry below describes one T cell receptor (beta chain). This CDR3 spans 15 amino acids. Germline values: CDR1 MNHEY, CDR2 SVGAGI. Trimming cost V 4 bases and J 2 bases, with 12 bases left between them. Original analysis: Estimated nucleated cell counts came from reference gene primer amplification. Sequencing was performed with immunoSEQ multiplex PCR; in TCRdb, only in-frame clones are kept and a portion is missing. The V and J calls and clone size come from that table; D and trimming were worked out from the DNA. The sample lists 50,000 or so clones, 80% to 85% seen once, with around 50% in the top ten. These data come from a study of blood T cell repertoires in COVID-19. Study context: The United States, Italy and Spain were the sources of the acute and convalescent COVID-19 samples. PBMCs, B-cell-depleted T cells, or T cells were the source of the cDNA or gDNA that made up the material.

The chain is built from TRBV6-5 and TRBJ1-5, with D unclear. This receptor was obtained from a man between 65 and 85 years old with acute or convalescent COVID-19. Sequencing used peripheral blood. CDR3 DNA sequence: TGTGCCAGCAGTTTGGATTTGGGCGGCAATCAGCCCCAGCATTTT. This sequence encodes CASSLDLGGNQPQHF.